This T cell receptor (beta chain) was recorded in a study of T cell changes during pregnancy in multiple sclerosis. Using immunoSEQ multiplex PCR, the repertoire was profiled, and TCRdb retains in-frame clones only, with some absent. The data contain more than 30,000 clones, 85% to 90% of them singletons. This CDR3 has 15 amino acids. The germline V gene has CDR1 SGHTA and CDR2 FQGNSA. V lost 5 bases and J lost 4; bases outside the gene matches: 10. This specimen was CD4+ T cells from peripheral blood mononuclear cells, taken in the third trimester of pregnancy. This chain links TRBV7-2 with TRBJ1-1, with 7 bases lining up with TRBD1. This receptor was taken from a female donor in good health, enrolled as a control in a pregnancy study. The CDR3 sequence: CASSLHTGVGTEAFF. The CDR3 bases are TGTGCCAGCAGCCTACACACAGGGGTGGGCACTGAAGCTTTCTTT.